This TCR beta chain was captured by sequencing in a study of blood T cell repertoires in COVID-19. Only in-frame clones appear in the TCRdb table, and some are missing; sequencing was by immunoSEQ multiplex PCR. The data contain roughly 70,000 clones, 88% of them singletons. Trimming cost V 3 bases and J 3 bases; bases outside gene matches: 2. Germline CDR1 and CDR2: MDHEN and SYDVKM. This CDR3 comprises 14 residues. This rearrangement joins TRBV28 to TRBJ2-5; 9 positions agree with TRBD1. The receptor was isolated from a human donor in a cohort sampled during active COVID-19. The sample taken for sequencing was peripheral blood. CDR3 residues: CASSFRTGEETQYF. DNA of the CDR3: TGTGCCAGCAGTTTTAGGACAGGGGAAGAGACCCAGTACTTC.